The clone carrying this TCR beta chain was seen more than once but under ten times. Its antigen is as yet unknown. The data are from a study of Graves' ophthalmopathy and Graves' hyperthyroidism. Study-level results: Blood also held most thyroid clonotypes expanded above 0.001 frequency. Distinction of ophthalmopathy from stable hyperthyroidism by a 13-signature model reached almost 90% sensitivity and 81.08% specificity. It was with approximately 69% sensitivity and roughly 75% specificity that the model predicted ophthalmopathy progression.

Among the hyperthyroidism patients, all were newly diagnosed, aged 18 to 65, with under 2 months' duration. V shed 4 bases and J 0 bases; nucleotides not matched to a gene: 5. The germline V gene has CDR1 SGHAT and CDR2 FQNNGV. This CDR3 spans 16 amino acids. RNA served as the template for amplifying TCR beta CDR3 regions. HTBI-primed RT-PCR formed the first round, and a multiplex PCR formed the second. TCRdb reanalysed the multiplex PCR reads using MiXCR and keeps one entry per CDR3 protein. The table records 680,000 or so distinct CDR3 sequences, about a fifth of them present only once. The TCR was taken from a woman aged 18-29 years with stable Graves' hyperthyroidism. Some clones in this sample may be carry-over from other donors' samples. The sample comprised peripheral blood. V usage is TRBV11-2 and J usage is TRBJ2-2; 7 nucleotides agree with TRBD1. The CDR3 DNA is TGTGCCAGCAGCTCCCAGGGGACAGCGAACACCGGGGAGCTGTTTTTT. Translated, it gives CASSSQGTANTGELFF.